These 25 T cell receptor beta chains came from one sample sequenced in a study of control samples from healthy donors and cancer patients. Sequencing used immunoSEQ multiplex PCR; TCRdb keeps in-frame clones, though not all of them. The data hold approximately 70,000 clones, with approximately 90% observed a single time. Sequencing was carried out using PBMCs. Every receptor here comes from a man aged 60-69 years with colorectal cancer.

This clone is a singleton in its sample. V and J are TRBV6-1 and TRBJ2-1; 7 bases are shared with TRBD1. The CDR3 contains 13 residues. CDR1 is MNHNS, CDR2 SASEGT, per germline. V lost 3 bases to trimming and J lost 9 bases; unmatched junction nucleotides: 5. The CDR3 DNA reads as TGTGCCAGCAGTGAGACAGGGTTGGGTGAGCAGTTCTTC. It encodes CASSETGLGEQFF.

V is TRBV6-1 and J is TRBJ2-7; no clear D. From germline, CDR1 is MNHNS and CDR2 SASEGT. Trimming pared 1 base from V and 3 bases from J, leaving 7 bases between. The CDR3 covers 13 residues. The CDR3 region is CASSEVRNYEQYF. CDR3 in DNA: TGTGCCAGCAGTGAAGTGAGAAACTACGAGCAGTACTTC.

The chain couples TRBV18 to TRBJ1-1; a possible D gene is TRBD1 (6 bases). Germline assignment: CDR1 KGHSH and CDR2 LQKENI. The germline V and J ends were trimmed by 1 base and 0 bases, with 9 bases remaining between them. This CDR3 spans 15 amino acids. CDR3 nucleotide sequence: TGTGCCAGCTCACCACGGACAGAGGTGAACACTGAAGCTTTCTTT. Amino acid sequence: CASSPRTEVNTEAFF.

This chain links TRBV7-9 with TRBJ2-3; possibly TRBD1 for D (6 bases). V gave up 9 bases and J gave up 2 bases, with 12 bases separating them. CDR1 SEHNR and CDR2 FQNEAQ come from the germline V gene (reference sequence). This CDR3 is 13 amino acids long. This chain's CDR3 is CASNRVTTDTQYF. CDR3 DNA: TGTGCCAGTAACAGGGTTACCACAGATACGCAGTATTTT.

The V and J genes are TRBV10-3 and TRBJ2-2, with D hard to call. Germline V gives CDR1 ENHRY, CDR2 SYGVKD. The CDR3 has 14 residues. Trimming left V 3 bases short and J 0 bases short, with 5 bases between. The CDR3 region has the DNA TGTGCCATCAGTGATGGGCCGAACACCGGGGAGCTGTTTTTT. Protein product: CAISDGPNTGELFF.

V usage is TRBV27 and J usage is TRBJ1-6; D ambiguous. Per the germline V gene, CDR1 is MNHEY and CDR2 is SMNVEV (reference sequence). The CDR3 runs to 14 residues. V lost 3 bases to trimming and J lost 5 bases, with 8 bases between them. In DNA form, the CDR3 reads TGTGCCAGCAGTTTCCTCGAGAATAATTCACCCCTCCACTTT. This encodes CASSFLENNSPLHF.

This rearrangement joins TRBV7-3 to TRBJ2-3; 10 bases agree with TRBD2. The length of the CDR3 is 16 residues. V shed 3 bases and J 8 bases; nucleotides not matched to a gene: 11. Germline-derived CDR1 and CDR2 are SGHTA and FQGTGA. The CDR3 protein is CASSLVAGGPEGTQYF. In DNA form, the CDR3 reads TGTGCCAGCAGCTTGGTAGCGGGGGGTCCCGAGGGTACGCAGTATTTT.

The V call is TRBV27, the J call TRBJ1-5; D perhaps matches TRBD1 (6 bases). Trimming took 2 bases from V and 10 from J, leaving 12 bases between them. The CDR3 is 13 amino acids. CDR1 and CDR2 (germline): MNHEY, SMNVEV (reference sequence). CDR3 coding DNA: TGTGCCAGCAGTTTAGGCAGGGGCGGACCCCAGCATTTT. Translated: CASSLGRGGPQHF.

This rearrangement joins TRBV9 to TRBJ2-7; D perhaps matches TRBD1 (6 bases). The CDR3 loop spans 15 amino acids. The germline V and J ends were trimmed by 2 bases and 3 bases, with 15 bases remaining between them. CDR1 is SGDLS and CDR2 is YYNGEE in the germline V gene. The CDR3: CASSVTGQRNYEQYF. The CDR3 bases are TGTGCCAGCAGCGTTACGGGACAACGAAACTACGAGCAGTACTTC.

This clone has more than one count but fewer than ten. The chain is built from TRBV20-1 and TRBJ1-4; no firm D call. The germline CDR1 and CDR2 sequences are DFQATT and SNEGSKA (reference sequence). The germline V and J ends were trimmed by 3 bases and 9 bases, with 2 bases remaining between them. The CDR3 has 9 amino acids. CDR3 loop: CSASKKLFF. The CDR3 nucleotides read TGCAGTGCTAGTAAAAAACTGTTTTTT.

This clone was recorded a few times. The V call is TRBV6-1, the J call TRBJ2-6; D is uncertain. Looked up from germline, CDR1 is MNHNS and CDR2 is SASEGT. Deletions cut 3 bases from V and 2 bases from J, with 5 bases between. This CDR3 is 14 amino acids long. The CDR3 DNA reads TGTGCCAGCAGTGACCGGGCTGGGGCCAACGTCCTGACTTTC. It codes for CASSDRAGANVLTF.

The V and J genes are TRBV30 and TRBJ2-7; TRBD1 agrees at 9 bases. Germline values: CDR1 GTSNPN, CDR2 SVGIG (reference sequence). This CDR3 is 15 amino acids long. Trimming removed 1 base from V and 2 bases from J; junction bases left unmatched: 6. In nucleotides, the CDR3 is TGTGCCTGGAGTGCCGAACAGGGGGCGGCCTACGAGCAGTACTTC. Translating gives CAWSAEQGAAYEQYF. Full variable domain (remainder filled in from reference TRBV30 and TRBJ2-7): SQTIHQWPATLVQPVGSPLSLECTVEGTSNPNLYWYRQAAGRGLQLLFYSVGIGQISSEVPQNLSASRPQDRQFILSSKKLLLSDSGFYLCAWSAEQGAAYEQYFGPGTRLTVT.

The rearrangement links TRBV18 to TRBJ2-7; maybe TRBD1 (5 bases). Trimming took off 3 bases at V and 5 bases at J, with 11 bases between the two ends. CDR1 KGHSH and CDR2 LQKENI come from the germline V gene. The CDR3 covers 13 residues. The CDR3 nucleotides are TGTGCCAGCTCACCTCCAGGGAACCACGAGCAGTACTTC. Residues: CASSPPGNHEQYF.

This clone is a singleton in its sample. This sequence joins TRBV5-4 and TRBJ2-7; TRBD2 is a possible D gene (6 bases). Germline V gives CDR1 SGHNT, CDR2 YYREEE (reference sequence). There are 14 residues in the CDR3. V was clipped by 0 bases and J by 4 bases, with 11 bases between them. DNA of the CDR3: TGTGCCAGCAGCTTGGCGGCTGGGAGGTACGAGCAGTACTTC. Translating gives CASSLAAGRYEQYF.

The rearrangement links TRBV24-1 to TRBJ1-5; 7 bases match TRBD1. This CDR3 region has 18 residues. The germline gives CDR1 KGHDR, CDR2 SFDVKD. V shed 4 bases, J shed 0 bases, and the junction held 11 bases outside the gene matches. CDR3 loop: CATSEGDRNVYSNQPQHF. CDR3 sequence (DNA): TGTGCCACCAGTGAGGGGGACAGAAATGTTTATAGCAATCAGCCCCAGCATTTT.

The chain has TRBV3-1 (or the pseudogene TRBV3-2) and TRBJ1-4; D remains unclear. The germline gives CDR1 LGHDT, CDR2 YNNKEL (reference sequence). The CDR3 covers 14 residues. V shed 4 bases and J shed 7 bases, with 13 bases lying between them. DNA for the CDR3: TGTGCCAGCAGCCTCCTCGGGCCGAGTGAAAAACTGTTTTTT. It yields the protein CASSLLGPSEKLFF.

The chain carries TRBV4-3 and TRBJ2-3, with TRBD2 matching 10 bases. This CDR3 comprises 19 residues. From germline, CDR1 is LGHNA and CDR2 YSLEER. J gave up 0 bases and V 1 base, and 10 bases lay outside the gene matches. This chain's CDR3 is CASSQGGLAGEWSTDTQYF. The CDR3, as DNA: TGCGCCAGCAGCCAAGGGGGGCTAGCGGGGGAATGGAGCACAGATACGCAGTATTTT.

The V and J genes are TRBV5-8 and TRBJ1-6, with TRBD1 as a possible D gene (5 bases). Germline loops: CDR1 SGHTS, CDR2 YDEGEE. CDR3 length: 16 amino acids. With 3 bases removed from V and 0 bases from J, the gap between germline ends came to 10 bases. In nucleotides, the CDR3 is TGTGCCAGCAGCTGGGGCAGCAGCTCCTATAATTCACCCCTCCACTTT. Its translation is CASSWGSSSYNSPLHF.

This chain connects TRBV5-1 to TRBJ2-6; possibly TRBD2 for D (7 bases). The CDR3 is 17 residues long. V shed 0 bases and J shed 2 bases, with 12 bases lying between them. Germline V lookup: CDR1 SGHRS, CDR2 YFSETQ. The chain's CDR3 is CASSLGSGGPGANVLTF. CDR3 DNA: TGCGCCAGCAGCTTGGGTTCGGGGGGCCCTGGGGCCAACGTCCTGACTTTC.

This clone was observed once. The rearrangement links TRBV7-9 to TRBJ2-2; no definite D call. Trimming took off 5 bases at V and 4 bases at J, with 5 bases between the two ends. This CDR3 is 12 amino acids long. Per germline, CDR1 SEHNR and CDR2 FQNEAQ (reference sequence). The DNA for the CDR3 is TGTGCCAGCAGCACTCCCACCGGGGAGCTGTTTTTT. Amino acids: CASSTPTGELFF.

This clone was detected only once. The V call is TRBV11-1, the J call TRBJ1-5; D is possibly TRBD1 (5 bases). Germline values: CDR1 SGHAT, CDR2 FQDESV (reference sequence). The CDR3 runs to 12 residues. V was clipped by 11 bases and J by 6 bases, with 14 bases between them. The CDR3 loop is CAPPGGPQPQHF. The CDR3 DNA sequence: TGTGCCCCTCCGGGGGGTCCTCAGCCCCAGCATTTT.

In DNA form, the CDR3 reads TGTGCCTGGACGGCGGGGGCCCTCTCATACGAGCAGTACTTC. Its translation is CAWTAGALSYEQYF. The rearrangement joins TRBV30 to TRBJ2-7; a weak D match, TRBD2 (7 bases). The ends were cut back, 4 bases at V and 4 bases at J, with 17 bases in the middle. Looked up from germline, CDR1 is GTSNPN and CDR2 is SVGIG (reference sequence). The CDR3 is made up of 14 amino acids.

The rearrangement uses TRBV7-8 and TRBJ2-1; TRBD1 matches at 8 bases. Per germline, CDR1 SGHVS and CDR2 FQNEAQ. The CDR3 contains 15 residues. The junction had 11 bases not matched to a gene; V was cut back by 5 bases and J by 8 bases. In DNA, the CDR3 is TGTGCCAGCAGCCAGACAGGGGTCCTTGGCCATGAGCAGTTCTTC. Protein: CASSQTGVLGHEQFF.

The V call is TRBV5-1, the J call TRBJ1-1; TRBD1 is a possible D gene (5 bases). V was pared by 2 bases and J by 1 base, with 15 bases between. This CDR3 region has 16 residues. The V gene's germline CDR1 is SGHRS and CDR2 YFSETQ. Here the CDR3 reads CASSLGASVPNTEAFF. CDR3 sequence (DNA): TGCGCCAGCAGCTTAGGGGCATCCGTCCCGAACACTGAAGCTTTCTTT. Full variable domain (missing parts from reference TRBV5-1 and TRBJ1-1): KAGVTQTPRYLIKTRGQQVTLSCSPISGHRSVSWYQQTPGQGLQFLFEYFSETQRNKGNFPGRFSGRQFSNSRSEMNVSTLELGDSALYLCASSLGASVPNTEAFFGQGTRLTVV.

CDR3 bases: TGTGCCAGCAGCACCCAAACAACAGGGGGCGATGGCTACACCTTC. It yields the protein CASSTQTTGGDGYTF. The chain carries TRBV7-9 and TRBJ1-2, with 9 bases aligning to TRBD1. Trimming cost V 5 bases and J 6 bases; bases outside gene matches: 10. CDR3 length equals 15 residues. Per germline, CDR1 SEHNR and CDR2 FQNEAQ (reference sequence). Full variable domain (remainder filled in from reference TRBV7-9 and TRBJ1-2): DTGVSQNPRHKITKRGQNVTFRCDPISEHNRLYWYRQTLGQGPEFLTYFQNEAQLEKSRLLSDRFSAERPKGSFSTLEIQRTEQGDSAMYLCASSTQTTGGDGYTFGSGTRLTVV.